The 13 T cell receptor beta chains below were found in one sample sequenced in a study of T cell responses to AZD1222 COVID-19 vaccine. Method: immunoSEQ multiplex PCR; TCRdb's copy keeps in-frame clones and lacks some. The sample shows around 78,000 clones, about 84% of them seen only once. The specimen comprised peripheral blood, sampled on day 0 of AZD1222 vaccination. All receptors come from an adult in good health.

The V call is TRBV19, the J call TRBJ2-6; tentative D call: TRBD1 (5 bases). Germline V gene sequence: CDR1 LNHDA, CDR2 SQIVND (reference sequence). The length of the CDR3 is 17 residues. Between the trimmed V and J ends, which lost 1 base and 4 bases, there was a span of 14 bases. This CDR3 reads CASSIGTGVGGANVLTF. CDR3 sequence (DNA): TGTGCCAGTAGTATAGGTACAGGAGTTGGAGGGGCCAACGTCCTGACTTTC.

The J gene is TRBJ1-3, the V gene TRBV7-9, with D hard to call. Germline CDR1 and CDR2: SEHNR and FQNEAQ (reference sequence). CDR3 length: 15 amino acids. Trimming cost V 5 bases and J 4 bases, with 15 bases left between them. The DNA for the CDR3 is TGTGCCAGCAGCCCCGATTCCGGGAGCGGAAACACCATATATTTT. Its protein is CASSPDSGSGNTIYF. Combining the CDR3 with reference TRBV7-9 and TRBJ1-3 gives the whole variable domain DTGVSQNPRHKITKRGQNVTFRCDPISEHNRLYWYRQTLGQGPEFLTYFQNEAQLEKSRLLSDRFSAERPKGSFSTLEIQRTEQGDSAMYLCASSPDSGSGNTIYFGEGSWLTVV.

V and J are TRBV5-4 and TRBJ2-7, with TRBD2 matching 11 bases. Germline CDR1 and CDR2: SGHNT and YYREEE (reference sequence). This CDR3 has 15 amino acids. J lost 4 bases, V lost 4 bases, and 7 bases had no gene match. The CDR3 nucleotides are TGTGCCAGCAGCGTTAGCGGGGGGGCCTCGTACGAGCAGTACTTC. Protein product: CASSVSGGASYEQYF.

V gene TRBV7-2 combines with J gene TRBJ2-7; TRBD2 matches 14 bases. CDR1 and CDR2 (germline): SGHTA, FQGNSA. V lost 5 bases to trimming and J lost 3 bases; unmatched junction nucleotides: 6. This CDR3 region has 16 residues. CDR3 protein: CASSPGLAGGLYEQYF. The CDR3 nucleotides are TGTGCCAGCAGCCCAGGACTAGCGGGGGGACTCTACGAGCAGTACTTC.

This rearrangement joins TRBV25-1 to TRBJ1-1; tentatively, D is TRBD1 (5 bases). V was shortened by 5 bases and J by 5 bases, with 18 bases between the two germline ends. From germline, CDR1 is MGHDK and CDR2 SYGVNS. The CDR3 sequence is 15 residues long. In nucleotides, the CDR3 is TGTGCCAGCAGTTCTACGAGTGGGGGTTGGACTGAAGCTTTCTTT. Its translation: CASSSTSGGWTEAFF.

The V and J genes are TRBV5-6 and TRBJ2-1, with D possibly TRBD1 on 6 matching bases. CDR1 is SGHDT, CDR2 YYEEEE, per germline. This CDR3 has 18 amino acids. Trimming took 4 bases from V and 6 from J, leaving 26 bases between them. CDR3 loop: CASSSFRGSTPLINEQFF. CDR3 sequence (DNA): TGTGCCAGCAGCAGCTTTAGGGGGTCGACGCCCCTAATCAATGAGCAGTTCTTC.

This chain connects TRBV6-1 to TRBJ1-1; D is possibly TRBD1 (6 bases). This CDR3 contains 15 residues. Per the germline V gene, CDR1 is MNHNS and CDR2 is SASEGT. V shed 2 bases and J shed 3 bases, with 13 bases lying between them. CDR3 protein: CASSESGRQDTEAFF. CDR3 nucleotides: TGTGCCAGCAGTGAATCCGGGAGACAGGACACTGAAGCTTTCTTT.

V gene TRBV7-8 combines with J gene TRBJ1-3; D is possibly TRBD1 (5 bases). Trimming took off 5 bases at V and 0 bases at J, with 14 bases between the two ends. Germline lookup yields CDR1 SGHVS and CDR2 FQNEAQ. This CDR3 spans 16 amino acids. CDR3 protein: CASSPSTGNSGNTIYF. The CDR3 region has the DNA TGTGCCAGCAGCCCCTCCACAGGAAACTCTGGAAACACCATATATTTT.

The chain recombines TRBV25-1 with TRBJ2-1; 11 nucleotides align to TRBD2. In germline, CDR1 is MGHDK, CDR2 SYGVNS. CDR3 length: 14 residues. Losses at the gene ends were 3 bases for V and 10 bases for J; bases not matched to a gene: 5. The CDR3 spells CASSDRTSGREQFF. The CDR3 bases are TGTGCCAGCAGTGACCGGACTAGCGGGCGGGAGCAGTTCTTC.

J is TRBJ1-6 and V is TRBV25-1; TRBD1 matches at 7 bases. The germline V gene has CDR1 MGHDK and CDR2 SYGVNS. The CDR3 runs 13 residues. V was pared by 7 bases and J by 11 bases, with 8 bases of the junction left unmatched. CDR3 sequence reads: CASKQGGIAPLHF. The CDR3, as DNA: TGTGCCAGCAAGCAGGGGGGAATAGCACCCCTCCACTTT.

The gene calls are TRBV29-1 and TRBJ2-6; 9 bases are shared with TRBD1. J gave up 4 bases and V 1 base, and 8 bases lay outside the gene matches. Germline CDR1 and CDR2: SQVTM and ANQGSEA. CDR3 length equals 17 residues. The CDR3 reads CSVEVAGQGTGANVLTF. DNA of the CDR3: TGCAGCGTTGAAGTGGCAGGACAGGGGACCGGGGCCAACGTCCTGACTTTC.

This clone was seen only once. The V and J genes are TRBV29-1 and TRBJ2-1, with 8 bases matching TRBD2. The CDR3 length is 13 residues. V shed 4 bases and J 6 bases; nucleotides not matched to a gene: 5. Germline V gene lookup returns CDR1 SQVTM and CDR2 ANQGSEA. CDR3 loop: CSVVRGTSNEQFF. CDR3 nucleotides: TGCAGCGTTGTGAGGGGGACTAGCAATGAGCAGTTCTTC.

The DNA of the CDR3 is TGCGCCAGCAGCCAAGGCGGGGGTCCCTGGGATTCACCCCTCCACTTT. Translation gives CASSQGGGPWDSPLHF. The chain carries TRBV4-3 and TRBJ1-6, with D possibly matching TRBD1 (5 bases). The CDR3 is made up of 16 amino acids. Germline-derived CDR1 and CDR2 are LGHNA and YSLEER. Deletions cut 1 base from V and 8 bases from J, with 15 bases between.